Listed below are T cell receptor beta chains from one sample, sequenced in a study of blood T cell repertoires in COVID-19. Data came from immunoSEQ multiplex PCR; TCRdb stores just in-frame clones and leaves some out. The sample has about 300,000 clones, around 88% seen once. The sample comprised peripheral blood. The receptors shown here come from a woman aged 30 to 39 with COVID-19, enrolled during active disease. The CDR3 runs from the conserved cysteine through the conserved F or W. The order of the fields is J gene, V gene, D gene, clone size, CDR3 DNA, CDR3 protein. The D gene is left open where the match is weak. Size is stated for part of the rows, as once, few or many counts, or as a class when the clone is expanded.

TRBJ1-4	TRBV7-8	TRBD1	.	TGTGCCAGCAGCGAAAACAGGGGGCGAAATGAAAAACTGTTTTTT	CASSENRGRNEKLFF
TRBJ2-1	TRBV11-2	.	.	TGTGCCAGCAGCGCGCGGGACAGACATAACAATGAGCAGTTCTTC	CASSARDRHNNEQFF
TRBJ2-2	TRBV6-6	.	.	TGTGCCAGCAGTTACGGGAGCGAAACCGGGGAGCTGTTTTTT	CASSYGSETGELFF
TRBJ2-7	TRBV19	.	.	TGTGCCAGTAGTATCTCCTTGGGGCCCTACGAGCAGTACTTC	CASSISLGPYEQYF
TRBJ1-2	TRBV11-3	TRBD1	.	TGTGCCAGCAGCTTGGAGGGGGCCGGCTATGGCTACACCTTC	CASSLEGAGYGYTF
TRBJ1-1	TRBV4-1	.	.	TGCGCCAGCAGCCAAGCCGGCAGGGTAATGAACACTGAAGCTTTCTTT	CASSQAGRVMNTEAFF
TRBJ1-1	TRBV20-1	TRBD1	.	TGCAGTGCGAGTACAGGGGGCCCTGAAGCTTTCTTT	CSASTGGPEAFF
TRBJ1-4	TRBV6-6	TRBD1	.	TGTGCCAGCAGTGGGACAGGGACAACTAATGAAAAACTGTTTTTT	CASSGTGTTNEKLFF
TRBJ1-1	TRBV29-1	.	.	TGCAGCGTTGAAGAGCGGCGGGGAAACACTGAAGCTTTCTTT	CSVEERRGNTEAFF
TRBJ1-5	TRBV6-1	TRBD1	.	TGTGCCAGCAGTGAGCAGGGGGACAATCAGCCCCAGCATTTT	CASSEQGDNQPQHF
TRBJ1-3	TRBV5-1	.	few	TGCGCCAGCAGCTTGGCACAGGGAGTGGGAAACACCATATATTTT	CASSLAQGVGNTIYF
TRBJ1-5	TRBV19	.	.	TGTGCCAGTAGTATAGGGGGGGGAAGCAATCAGCCCCAGCATTTT	CASSIGGGSNQPQHF
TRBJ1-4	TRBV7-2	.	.	TGTGCCAGCAGCTCCCTCGTCCCCGGGGTGGCTAATGAAAAACTGTTTTTT	CASSSLVPGVANEKLFF
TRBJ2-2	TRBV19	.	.	TGTGCCAGTAGTACCCGGGGGGAGCTGTTTTTT	CASSTRGELFF